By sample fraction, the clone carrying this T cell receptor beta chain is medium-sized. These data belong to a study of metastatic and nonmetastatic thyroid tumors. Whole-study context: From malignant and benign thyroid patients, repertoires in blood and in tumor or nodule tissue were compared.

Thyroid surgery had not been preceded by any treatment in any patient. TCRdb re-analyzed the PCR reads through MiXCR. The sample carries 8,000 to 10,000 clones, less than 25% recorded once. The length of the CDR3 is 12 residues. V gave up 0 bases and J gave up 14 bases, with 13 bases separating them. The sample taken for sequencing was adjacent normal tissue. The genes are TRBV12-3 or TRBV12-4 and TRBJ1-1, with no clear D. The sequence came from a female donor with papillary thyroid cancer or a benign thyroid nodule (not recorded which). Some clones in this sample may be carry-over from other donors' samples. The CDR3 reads CASSLAPPFEFF. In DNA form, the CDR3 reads TGTGCCAGCAGTTTAGCGCCCCCCTTCGAATTCTTT.